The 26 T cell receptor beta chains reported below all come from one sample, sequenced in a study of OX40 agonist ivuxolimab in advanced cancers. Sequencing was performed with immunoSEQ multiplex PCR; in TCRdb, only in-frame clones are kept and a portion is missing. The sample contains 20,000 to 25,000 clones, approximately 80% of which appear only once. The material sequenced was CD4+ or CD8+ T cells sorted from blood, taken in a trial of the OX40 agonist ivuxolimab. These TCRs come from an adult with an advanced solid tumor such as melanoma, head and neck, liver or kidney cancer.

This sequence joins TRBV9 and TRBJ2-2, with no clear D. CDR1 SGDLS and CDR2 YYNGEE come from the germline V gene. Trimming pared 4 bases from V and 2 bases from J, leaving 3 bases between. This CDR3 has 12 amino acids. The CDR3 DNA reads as TGTGCCAGCAGCTCCAACACCGGGGAGCTGTTTTTT. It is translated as CASSSNTGELFF.

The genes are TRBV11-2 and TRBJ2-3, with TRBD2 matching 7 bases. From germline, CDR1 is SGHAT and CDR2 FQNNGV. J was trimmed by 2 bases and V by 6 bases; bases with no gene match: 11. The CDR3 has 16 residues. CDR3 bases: TGTGCCAGCAGGGGGGGGACTTCCCCCTCCACAGATACGCAGTATTTT. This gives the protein CASRGGTSPSTDTQYF.

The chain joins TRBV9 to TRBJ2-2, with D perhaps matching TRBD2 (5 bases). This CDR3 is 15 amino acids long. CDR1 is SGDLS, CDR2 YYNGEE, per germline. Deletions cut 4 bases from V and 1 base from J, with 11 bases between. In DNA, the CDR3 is TGTGCCAGCAGCCCCCCACGGGGGAACACCGGGGAGCTGTTTTTT. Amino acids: CASSPPRGNTGELFF. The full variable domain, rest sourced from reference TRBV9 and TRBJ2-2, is DSGVTQTPKHLITATGQRVTLRCSPRSGDLSVYWYQQSLDQGLQFLIQYYNGEERAKGNILERFSAQQFPDLHSELNLSSLELGDSALYFCASSPPRGNTGELFFGEGSRLTVL.

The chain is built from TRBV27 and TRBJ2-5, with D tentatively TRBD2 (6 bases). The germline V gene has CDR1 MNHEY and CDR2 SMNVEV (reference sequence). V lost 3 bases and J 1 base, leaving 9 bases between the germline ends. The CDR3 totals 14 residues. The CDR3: CASSLISGQETQYF. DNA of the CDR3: TGTGCCAGCAGTTTGATTAGCGGCCAAGAGACCCAGTACTTC.

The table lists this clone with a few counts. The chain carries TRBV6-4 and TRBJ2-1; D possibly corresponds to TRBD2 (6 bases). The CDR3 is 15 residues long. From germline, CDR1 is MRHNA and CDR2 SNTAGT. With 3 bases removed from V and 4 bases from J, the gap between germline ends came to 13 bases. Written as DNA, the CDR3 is TGTGCCAGCAGTGATGAGGAGGGGCCTTACAATGAGCAGTTCTTC. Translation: CASSDEEGPYNEQFF.

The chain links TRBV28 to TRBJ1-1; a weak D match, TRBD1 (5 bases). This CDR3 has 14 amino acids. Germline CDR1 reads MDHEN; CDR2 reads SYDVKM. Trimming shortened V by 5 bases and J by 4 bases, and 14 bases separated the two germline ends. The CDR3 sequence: CASSLGFRGTEAFF. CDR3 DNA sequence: TGTGCCAGCAGTCTCGGGTTTAGGGGCACTGAAGCTTTCTTT.

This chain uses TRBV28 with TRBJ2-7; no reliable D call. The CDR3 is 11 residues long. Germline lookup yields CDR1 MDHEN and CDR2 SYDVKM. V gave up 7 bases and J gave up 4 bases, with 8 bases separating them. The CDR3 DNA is TGTGCCAGCAATATAGGGTACGAGCAGTACTTC. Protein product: CASNIGYEQYF.

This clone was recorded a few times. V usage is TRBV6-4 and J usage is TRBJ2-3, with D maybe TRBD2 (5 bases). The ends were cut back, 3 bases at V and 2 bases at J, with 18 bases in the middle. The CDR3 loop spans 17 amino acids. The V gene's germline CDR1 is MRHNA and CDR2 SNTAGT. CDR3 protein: CASSESSLGDYTDTQYF. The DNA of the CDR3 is TGTGCCAGCAGTGAATCCTCTCTGGGAGATTACACAGATACGCAGTATTTT.

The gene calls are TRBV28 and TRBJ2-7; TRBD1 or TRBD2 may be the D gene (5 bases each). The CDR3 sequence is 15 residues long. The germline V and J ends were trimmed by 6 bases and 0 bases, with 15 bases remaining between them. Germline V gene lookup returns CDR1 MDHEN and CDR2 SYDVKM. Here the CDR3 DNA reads TGTGCCAGCAGCCCTAGGGACCGACCCTCCTACGAGCAGTACTTC. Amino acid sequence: CASSPRDRPSYEQYF.

This chain's CDR3 is CARTDTNTEAFF. CDR3 sequence (DNA): TGTGCCAGGACGGACACGAACACTGAAGCTTTCTTT. This chain connects TRBV5-6 to TRBJ1-1, with D possibly TRBD1 on 5 matching bases. Deletions cut 8 bases from V and 1 base from J, with 9 bases between. Germline loops: CDR1 SGHDT, CDR2 YYEEEE. This CDR3 has 12 residues.

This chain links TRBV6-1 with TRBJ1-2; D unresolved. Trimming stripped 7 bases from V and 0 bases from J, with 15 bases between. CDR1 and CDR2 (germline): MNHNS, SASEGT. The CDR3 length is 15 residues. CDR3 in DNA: TGTGCCAGCAAATTCTGGGAGGAGGCTAACTATGGCTACACCTTC. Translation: CASKFWEEANYGYTF.

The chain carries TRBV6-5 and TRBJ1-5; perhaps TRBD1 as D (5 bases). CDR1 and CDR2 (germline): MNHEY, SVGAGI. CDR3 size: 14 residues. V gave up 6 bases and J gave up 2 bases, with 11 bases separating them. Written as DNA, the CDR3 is TGTGCCAGCAGCGGACACTTGGGCAATCAGCCCCAGCATTTT. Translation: CASSGHLGNQPQHF.

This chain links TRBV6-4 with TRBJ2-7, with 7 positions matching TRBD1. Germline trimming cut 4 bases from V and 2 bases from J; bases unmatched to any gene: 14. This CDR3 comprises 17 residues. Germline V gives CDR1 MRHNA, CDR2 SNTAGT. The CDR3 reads CASSGREGTVSTYEQYF. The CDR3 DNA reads TGTGCCAGCAGTGGGCGAGAAGGGACAGTGTCAACCTACGAGCAGTACTTC.

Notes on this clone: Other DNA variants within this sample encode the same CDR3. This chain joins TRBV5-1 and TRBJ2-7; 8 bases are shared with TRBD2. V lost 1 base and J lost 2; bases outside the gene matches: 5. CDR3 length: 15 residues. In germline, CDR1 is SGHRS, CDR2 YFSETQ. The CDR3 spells CASSLFAGGTYEQYF. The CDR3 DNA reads TGCGCCAGCAGCTTGTTTGCGGGAGGAACCTACGAGCAGTACTTC.

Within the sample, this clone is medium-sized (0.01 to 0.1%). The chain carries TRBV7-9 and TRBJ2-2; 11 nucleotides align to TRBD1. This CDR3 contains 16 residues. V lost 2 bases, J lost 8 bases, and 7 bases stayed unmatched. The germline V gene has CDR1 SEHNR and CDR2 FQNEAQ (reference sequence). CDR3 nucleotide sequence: TGTGCCAGCAGCTTACCTTTGGACAGGGGGCGAGGGGAGCTGTTTTTT. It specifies CASSLPLDRGRGELFF.

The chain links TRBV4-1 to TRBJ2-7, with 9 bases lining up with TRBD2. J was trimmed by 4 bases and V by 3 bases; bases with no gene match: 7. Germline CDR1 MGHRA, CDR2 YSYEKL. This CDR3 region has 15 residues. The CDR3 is CASSQVLAGPYEQYF. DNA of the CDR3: TGCGCCAGCAGCCAGGTACTAGCGGGCCCGTACGAGCAGTACTTC.

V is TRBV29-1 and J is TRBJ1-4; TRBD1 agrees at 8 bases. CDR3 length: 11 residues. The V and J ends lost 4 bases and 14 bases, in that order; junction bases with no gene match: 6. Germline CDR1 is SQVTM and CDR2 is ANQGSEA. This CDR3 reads CSVAGGRDLFF. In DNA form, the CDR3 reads TGCAGCGTTGCAGGGGGCCGAGACCTGTTTTTT.

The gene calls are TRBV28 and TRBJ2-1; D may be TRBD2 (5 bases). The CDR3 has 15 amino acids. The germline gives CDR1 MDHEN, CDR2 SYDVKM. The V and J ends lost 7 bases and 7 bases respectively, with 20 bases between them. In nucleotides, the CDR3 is TGTGCCAGCAAATTCGATCTAGCCACGAATAATGAGCAGTTCTTC. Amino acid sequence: CASKFDLATNNEQFF.

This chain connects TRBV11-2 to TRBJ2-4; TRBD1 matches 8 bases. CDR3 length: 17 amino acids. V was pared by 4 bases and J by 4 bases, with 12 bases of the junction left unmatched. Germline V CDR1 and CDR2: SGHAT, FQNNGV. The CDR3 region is CASSSLRTGTRKNIQYF. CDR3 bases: TGTGCCAGCAGCTCACTCCGGACAGGGACGCGTAAAAACATTCAGTACTTC.

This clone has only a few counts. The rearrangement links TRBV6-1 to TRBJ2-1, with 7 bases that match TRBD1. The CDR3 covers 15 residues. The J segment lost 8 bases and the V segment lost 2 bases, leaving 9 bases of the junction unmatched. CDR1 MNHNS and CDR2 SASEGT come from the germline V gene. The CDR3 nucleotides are TGTGCCAGCAGTGAATTCGAGACAGGGTGGGATGAGCAGTTCTTC. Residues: CASSEFETGWDEQFF.

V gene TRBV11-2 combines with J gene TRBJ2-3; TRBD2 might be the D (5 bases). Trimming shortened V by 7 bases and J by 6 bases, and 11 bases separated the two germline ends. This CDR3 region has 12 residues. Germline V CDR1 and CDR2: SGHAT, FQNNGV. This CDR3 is CASNPGGDTQYF. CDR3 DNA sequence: TGTGCCAGCAATCCCGGCGGGGATACGCAGTATTTT.

This chain's CDR3 is CASSRLHNNEKLFF. The CDR3 nucleotides read TGCGCCAGCAGCCGATTACACAACAATGAAAAACTGTTTTTT. The chain couples TRBV4-1 to TRBJ1-4; D gene uncertain. Germline CDR1 is MGHRA and CDR2 is YSYEKL. This CDR3 region has 14 residues. Trimming stripped 4 bases from V and 5 bases from J, with 11 bases between.

In DNA form, the CDR3 reads TGTGCCAGCAGCGTAGGGGACGGGATCGGCTATGGCTACACCTTC. Translated: CASSVGDGIGYGYTF. The rearrangement joins TRBV9 to TRBJ1-2, with a weak D call TRBD1 (5 bases). The germline gives CDR1 SGDLS, CDR2 YYNGEE. CDR3 length: 15 amino acids. The V end was cut by 0 bases, the J end by 4 bases, with 13 bases between.

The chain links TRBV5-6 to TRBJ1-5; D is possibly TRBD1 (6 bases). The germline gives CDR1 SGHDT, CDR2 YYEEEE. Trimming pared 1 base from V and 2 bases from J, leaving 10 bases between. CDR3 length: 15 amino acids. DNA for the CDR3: TGTGCCAGCAGCTTGCGCAGGGGTGGCAATCAGCCCCAGCATTTT. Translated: CASSLRRGGNQPQHF.

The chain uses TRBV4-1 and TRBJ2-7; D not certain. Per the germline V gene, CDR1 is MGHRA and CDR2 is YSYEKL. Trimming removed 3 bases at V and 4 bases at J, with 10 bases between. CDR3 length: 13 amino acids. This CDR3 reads CASSHERPYEQYF. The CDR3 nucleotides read TGCGCCAGCAGCCATGAGAGGCCTTACGAGCAGTACTTC.

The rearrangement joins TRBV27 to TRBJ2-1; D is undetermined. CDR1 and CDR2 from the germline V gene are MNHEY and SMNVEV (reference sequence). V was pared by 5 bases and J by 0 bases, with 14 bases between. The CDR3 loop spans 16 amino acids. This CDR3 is CASSPLGPSSYNEQFF. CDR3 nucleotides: TGTGCCAGCAGTCCCCTCGGACCCAGCTCCTACAATGAGCAGTTCTTC.